The next 2 T cell receptor beta chains were all read from a single sample in a study of blood T cell repertoires in COVID-19. Clones were sequenced by immunoSEQ multiplex PCR, and TCRdb holds only the in-frame ones, with some missing. The profile shows approximately 120,000 clones, more than 80% of them singletons. The specimen sequenced was peripheral blood. The receptor set was obtained from a woman older than 75 with COVID-19, enrolled during active disease.

V gene TRBV7-2 combines with J gene TRBJ2-2, with 13 bases fitting TRBD2. CDR1 and CDR2 (germline): SGHTA, FQGNSA. The length of the CDR3 is 15 residues. V lost 5 bases, J lost 6 bases, and 3 bases stayed unmatched. DNA for the CDR3: TGTGCCAGCAGCCCAACTAGCGGGAGGGCCGGGGAGCTGTTTTTT. Protein sequence: CASSPTSGRAGELFF. The whole variable domain, filled in from reference TRBV7-2 and TRBJ2-2, reads GAGVSQSPSNKVTEKGKDVELRCDPISGHTALYWYRQSLGQGLEFLIYFQGNSAPDKSGLPSDRFSAERTGGSVSTLTIQRTQQEDSAVYLCASSPTSGRAGELFFGEGSRLTVL.

This clone was counted a single time. The chain couples TRBV2 to TRBJ1-2; D uncertain. CDR1 is SNHLY, CDR2 FYNNEI, per germline. Trimming removed 2 bases at V and 8 bases at J, with 6 bases between. The CDR3 has 11 amino acids. The chain's CDR3 is CASSETGGYTF. The CDR3 DNA is TGTGCCAGCAGTGAAACGGGAGGCTACACCTTC.